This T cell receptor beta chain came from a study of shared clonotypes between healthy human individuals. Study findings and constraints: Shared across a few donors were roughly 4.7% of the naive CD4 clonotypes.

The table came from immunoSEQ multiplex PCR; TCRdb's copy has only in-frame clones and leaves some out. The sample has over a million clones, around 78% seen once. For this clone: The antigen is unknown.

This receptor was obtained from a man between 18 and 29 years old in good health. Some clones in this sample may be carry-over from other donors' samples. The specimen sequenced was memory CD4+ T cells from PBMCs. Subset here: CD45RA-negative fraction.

This CDR3 is CASSPDQGGGKTQYF. DNA for the CDR3: TGTGCCAGCAGCCCGGACCAGGGAGGGGGGAAGACCCAGTACTTC. This chain uses TRBV5-4 with TRBJ2-5, with TRBD2 as a possible D gene (7 bases). The CDR3 runs to 15 residues. CDR1 is SGHNT and CDR2 is YYREEE in the germline V gene (reference sequence). V dropped 4 bases and J dropped 6 bases, with 19 bases sitting between them. Full variable domain (remainder filled in from reference TRBV5-4 and TRBJ2-5): ETGVTQSPTHLIKTRGQQVTLRCSSQSGHNTVSWYQQALGQGPQFIFQYYREEENGRGNFPPRFSGLQFPNYSSELNVNALELDDSALYLCASSPDQGGGKTQYFGPGTRLLVL.